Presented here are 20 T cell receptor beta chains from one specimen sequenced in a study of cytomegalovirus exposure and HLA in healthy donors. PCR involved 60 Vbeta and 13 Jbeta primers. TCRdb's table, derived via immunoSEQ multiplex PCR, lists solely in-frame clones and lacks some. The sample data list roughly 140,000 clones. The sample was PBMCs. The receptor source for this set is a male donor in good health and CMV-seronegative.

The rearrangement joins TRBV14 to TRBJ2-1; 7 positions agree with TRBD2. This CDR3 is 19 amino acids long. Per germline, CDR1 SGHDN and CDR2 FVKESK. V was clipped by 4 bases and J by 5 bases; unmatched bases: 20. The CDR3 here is CASSRKRISSGLRDNEQFF. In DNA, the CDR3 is TGTGCCAGCAGCCGGAAGCGCATTTCTAGCGGTTTACGGGACAATGAGCAGTTCTTC.

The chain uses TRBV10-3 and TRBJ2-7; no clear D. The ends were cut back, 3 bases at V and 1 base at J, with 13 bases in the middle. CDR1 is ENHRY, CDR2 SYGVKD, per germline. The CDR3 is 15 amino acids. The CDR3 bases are TGTGCCATCAGTGAAGAGAATGCGGTGTCCTACGAGCAGTACTTC. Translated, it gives CAISEENAVSYEQYF.

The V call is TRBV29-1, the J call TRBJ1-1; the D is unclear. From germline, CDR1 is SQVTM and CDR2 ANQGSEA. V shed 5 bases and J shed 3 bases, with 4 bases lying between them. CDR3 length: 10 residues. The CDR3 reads CSVQYTEAFF. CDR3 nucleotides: TGCAGCGTTCAATACACTGAAGCTTTCTTT.

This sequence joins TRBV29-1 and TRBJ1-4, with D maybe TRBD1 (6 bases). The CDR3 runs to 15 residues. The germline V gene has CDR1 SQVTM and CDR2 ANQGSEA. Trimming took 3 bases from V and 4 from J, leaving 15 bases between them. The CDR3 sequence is CSVEAGGHGNEKLFF. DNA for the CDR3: TGCAGCGTTGAGGCCGGGGGGCATGGTAATGAAAAACTGTTTTTT. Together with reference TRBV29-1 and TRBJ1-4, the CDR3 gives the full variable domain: SAVISQKPSRDICQRGTSLTIQCQVDSQVTMMFWYRQQPGQSLTLIATANQGSEATYESGFVIDKFPISRPNLTFSTLTVSNMSPEDSSIYLCSVEAGGHGNEKLFFGSGTQLSVL.

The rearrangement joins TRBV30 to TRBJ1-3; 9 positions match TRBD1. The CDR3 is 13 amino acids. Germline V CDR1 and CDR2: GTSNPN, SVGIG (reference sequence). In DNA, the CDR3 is TGTGCTTGGGGACAGGGCACTGGAAACACCATATATTTT. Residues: CAWGQGTGNTIYF. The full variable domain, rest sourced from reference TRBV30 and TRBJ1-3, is SQTIHQWPATLVQPVGSPLSLECTVEGTSNPNLYWYRQAAGRGLQLLFYSVGIGQISSEVPQNLSASRPQDRQFILSSKKLLLSDSGFYLCAWGQGTGNTIYFGEGSWLTVV.

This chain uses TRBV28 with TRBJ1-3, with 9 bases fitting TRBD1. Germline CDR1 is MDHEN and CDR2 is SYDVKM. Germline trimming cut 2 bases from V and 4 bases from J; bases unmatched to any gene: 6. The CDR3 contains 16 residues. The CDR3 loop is CASSLAGTGMGNTIYF. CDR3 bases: TGTGCCAGCAGTTTAGCCGGGACAGGGATGGGAAACACCATATATTTT.

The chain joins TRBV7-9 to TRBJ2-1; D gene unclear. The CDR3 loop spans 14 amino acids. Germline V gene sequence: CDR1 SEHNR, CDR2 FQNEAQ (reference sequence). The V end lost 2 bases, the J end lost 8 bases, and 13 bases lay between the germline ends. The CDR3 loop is CASSLSSESDEQFF. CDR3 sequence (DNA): TGTGCCAGCAGCTTATCTTCAGAAAGCGATGAGCAGTTCTTC.

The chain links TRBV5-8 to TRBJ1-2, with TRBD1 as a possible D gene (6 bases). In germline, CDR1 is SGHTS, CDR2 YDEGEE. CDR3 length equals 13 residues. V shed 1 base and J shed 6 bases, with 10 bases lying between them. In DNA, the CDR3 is TGTGCCAGCAGCTTGACCGGGACAAATGGCTACACCTTC. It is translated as CASSLTGTNGYTF.

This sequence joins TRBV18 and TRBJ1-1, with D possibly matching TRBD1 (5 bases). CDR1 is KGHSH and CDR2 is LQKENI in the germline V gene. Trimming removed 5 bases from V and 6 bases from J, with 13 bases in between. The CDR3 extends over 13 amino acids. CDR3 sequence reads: CASSSRQTPEAFF. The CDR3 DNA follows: TGTGCCAGCTCATCCCGACAGACCCCTGAAGCTTTCTTT.

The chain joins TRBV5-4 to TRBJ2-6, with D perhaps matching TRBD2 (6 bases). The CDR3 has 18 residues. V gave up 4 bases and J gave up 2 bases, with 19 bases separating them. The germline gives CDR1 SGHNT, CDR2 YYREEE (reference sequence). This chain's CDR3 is CASSPSGVVSTGANVLTF. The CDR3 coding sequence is TGTGCCAGCAGCCCGTCGGGGGTAGTAAGTACTGGGGCCAACGTCCTGACTTTC.

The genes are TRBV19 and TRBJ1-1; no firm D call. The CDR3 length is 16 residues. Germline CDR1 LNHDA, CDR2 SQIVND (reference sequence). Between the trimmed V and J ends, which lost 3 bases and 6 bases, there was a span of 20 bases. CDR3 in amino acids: CASSIVAPARTPEAFF. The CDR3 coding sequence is TGTGCCAGTAGTATTGTGGCCCCCGCGAGGACTCCTGAAGCTTTCTTT.

DNA of the CDR3: TGTGCCAGCAGCTTAGCGGGGGGACGGAATTCACCCCTCCACTTT. Translated: CASSLAGGRNSPLHF. V is TRBV7-6 and J is TRBJ1-6; a weak D match, TRBD1 (5 bases). CDR3 length: 15 amino acids. Germline-derived CDR1 and CDR2 are SGHVS and FNYEAQ. Between the trimmed V and J ends, which lost 0 bases and 7 bases, there was a span of 10 bases.

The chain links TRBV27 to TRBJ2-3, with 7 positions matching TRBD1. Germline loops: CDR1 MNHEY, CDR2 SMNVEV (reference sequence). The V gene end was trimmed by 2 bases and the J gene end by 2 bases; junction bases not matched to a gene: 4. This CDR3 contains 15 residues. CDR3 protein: CASSLGDRFTDTQYF. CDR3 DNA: TGTGCCAGCAGTTTAGGGGACAGATTCACAGATACGCAGTATTTT.

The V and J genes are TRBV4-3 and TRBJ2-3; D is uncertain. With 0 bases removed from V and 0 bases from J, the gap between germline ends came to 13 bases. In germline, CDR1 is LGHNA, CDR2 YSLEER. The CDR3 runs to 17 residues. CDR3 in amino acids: CASSQDFGVPSTDTQYF. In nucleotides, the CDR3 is TGCGCCAGCAGCCAAGATTTCGGAGTTCCTAGCACAGATACGCAGTATTTT.

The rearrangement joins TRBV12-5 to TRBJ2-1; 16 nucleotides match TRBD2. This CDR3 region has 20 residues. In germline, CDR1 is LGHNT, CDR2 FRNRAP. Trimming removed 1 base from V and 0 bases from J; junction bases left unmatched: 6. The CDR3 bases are TGTGCTAGTGGTTTGGGGCCGGGACTAGCGGGAGGGCCCTCCTACAATGAGCAGTTCTTC. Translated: CASGLGPGLAGGPSYNEQFF. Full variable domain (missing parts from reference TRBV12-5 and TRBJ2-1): DARVTQTPRHKVTEMGQEVTMRCQPILGHNTVFWYRQTMMQGLELLAYFRNRAPLDDSGMPKDRFSAEMPDATLATLKIQPSEPRDSAVYFCASGLGPGLAGGPSYNEQFFGPGTRLTVL.

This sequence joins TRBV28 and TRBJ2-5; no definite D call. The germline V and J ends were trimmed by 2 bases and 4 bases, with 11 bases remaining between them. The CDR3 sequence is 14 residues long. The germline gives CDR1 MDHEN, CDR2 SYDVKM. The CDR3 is CASSLALRRETQYF. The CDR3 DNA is TGTGCCAGCAGTTTAGCGCTGAGGAGAGAGACCCAGTACTTC.

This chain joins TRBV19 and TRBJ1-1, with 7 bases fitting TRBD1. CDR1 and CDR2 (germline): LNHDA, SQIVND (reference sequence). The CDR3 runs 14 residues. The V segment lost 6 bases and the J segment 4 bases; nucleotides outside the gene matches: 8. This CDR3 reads CASRRGLYVTEAFF. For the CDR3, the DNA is TGTGCCAGTAGGAGGGGGCTATACGTCACTGAAGCTTTCTTT. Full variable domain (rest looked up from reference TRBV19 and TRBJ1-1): DGGITQSPKYLFRKEGQNVTLSCEQNLNHDAMYWYRQDPGQGLRLIYYSQIVNDFQKGDIAEGYSVSREKKESFPLTVTSAQKNPTAFYLCASRRGLYVTEAFFGQGTRLTVV.

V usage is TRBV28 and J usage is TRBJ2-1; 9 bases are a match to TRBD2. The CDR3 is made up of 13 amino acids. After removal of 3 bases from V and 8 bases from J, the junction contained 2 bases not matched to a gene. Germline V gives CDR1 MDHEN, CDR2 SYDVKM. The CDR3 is CASSLRGGDEQFF. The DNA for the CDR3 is TGTGCCAGCAGTTTGCGGGGGGGGGATGAGCAGTTCTTC.

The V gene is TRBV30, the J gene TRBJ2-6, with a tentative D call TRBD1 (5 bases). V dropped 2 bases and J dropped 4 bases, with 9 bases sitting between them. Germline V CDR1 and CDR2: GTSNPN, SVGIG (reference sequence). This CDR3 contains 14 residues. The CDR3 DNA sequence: TGTGCCTGGAGTTCAGGGATCGGGGCCAACGTCCTGACTTTC. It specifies CAWSSGIGANVLTF.

DNA of the CDR3: TGTGCCAGTAGTGTGCAGGGAAGCCTGAACACTGAAGCTTTCTTT. It is translated as CASSVQGSLNTEAFF. The rearrangement joins TRBV19 to TRBJ1-1, with D perhaps matching TRBD1 (5 bases). This CDR3 spans 15 amino acids. V lost 5 bases, J lost 0 bases, and 13 bases lay in between. Germline V CDR1 and CDR2: LNHDA, SQIVND (reference sequence).